This T cell receptor beta chain was captured by sequencing in a study of blood T cell repertoires in COVID-19. Study at large: Both acute and convalescent COVID-19 samples were obtained from the United States, Italy and Spain.

Trimming cost V 8 bases and J 10 bases; bases outside gene matches: 3. The CDR3 extends over 12 amino acids. Germline assignment: CDR1 ENHRY and CDR2 SYGVKD. Using immunoSEQ multiplex PCR, the repertoire was profiled, and TCRdb retains in-frame clones only, with some absent. The sample yields about 160,000 clones, roughly four fifths seen once. Sequencing input: peripheral blood. The chain couples TRBV10-3 to TRBJ1-6; 9 positions match TRBD1. This TCR was recovered from a man aged 35-49 years who had recovered from COVID-19. In DNA form, the CDR3 reads TGTGCCATCCGGACAGGGGAATCACCCCTCCACTTT. Its translation: CAIRTGESPLHF.